Below are 22 T cell receptor beta chains sequenced from a single sample in a study of neurological immune-mediated disorders. MiXCR was run by TCRdb on the 5' RACE reads, yielding one entry per CDR3 protein. The table shows tens of thousands of distinct CDR3 sequences, with about 3.4% occurring only once. Sequencing was done on a sample of PBMCs. Every receptor here comes from a man in his forties with multiple sclerosis.

There are many counts of this clonotype. The J gene is TRBJ2-3, the V gene TRBV29-1; D is ambiguous. From germline, CDR1 is SQVTM and CDR2 ANQGSEA. The CDR3 contains 13 residues. Deletions cut 5 bases from V and 2 bases from J, with 11 bases between. CDR3 region: CSVLPQITDTQYF. As DNA, the CDR3 is TGCAGCGTTCTTCCTCAAATCACAGATACGCAGTATTTT.

This clonotype was observed many times. V and J are TRBV7-3 and TRBJ2-5; TRBD1 agrees at 8 bases. Losses at the gene ends were 5 bases for V and 4 bases for J; bases not matched to a gene: 6. The CDR3 runs 14 residues. In germline, CDR1 is SGHTA, CDR2 FQGTGA. The CDR3 nucleotides read TGTGCCAGCAGCCGTGGGACAGGATCAGAGACCCAGTACTTC. This encodes CASSRGTGSETQYF.

The sample holds many counts of this clonotype. The chain combines TRBV5-1 with TRBJ1-4; 8 nucleotides agree with TRBD1. Trimming cost V 4 bases and J 4 bases; bases outside gene matches: 6. Looked up from germline, CDR1 is SGHRS and CDR2 is YFSETQ. The CDR3 runs 15 residues. DNA of the CDR3: TGCGCCAGCAGCGCGACGACAGGGGTTAATGAAAAACTGTTTTTT. Amino acid sequence: CASSATTGVNEKLFF.

This clonotype was seen many times. The J gene is TRBJ1-5, the V gene TRBV29-1; TRBD1 matches at 8 bases. Germline V gives CDR1 SQVTM, CDR2 ANQGSEA. Trimming took 7 bases from V and 2 from J; bases not matched to a gene: 1. The CDR3 has 12 amino acids. Here the CDR3 DNA reads TGCAGCGCAGGGGGCGGCAATCAGCCCCAGCATTTT. This gives the protein CSAGGGNQPQHF.

This clonotype came up many times. The chain carries TRBV20-1 and TRBJ1-4; D gene unclear. Per germline, CDR1 DFQATT and CDR2 SNEGSKA (reference sequence). The V and J ends lost 6 bases and 0 bases respectively, with 8 bases between them. This CDR3 comprises 13 residues. The CDR3: CSAPPATNEKLFF. The CDR3 coding sequence is TGCAGTGCGCCCCCCGCAACTAATGAAAAACTGTTTTTT.

The chain couples TRBV3-1 to TRBJ2-6, with D perhaps being TRBD1 or TRBD2 (5 bases each). The CDR3 is made up of 17 amino acids. V was trimmed by 4 bases and J by 0 bases, leaving 13 bases between them. Germline CDR1 is LGHDT and CDR2 is YNNKEL (reference sequence). CDR3 protein: CASSLLRGSSGANVLTF. The CDR3 DNA sequence: TGTGCCAGCAGCCTCCTTCGGGGCAGCTCTGGGGCCAACGTCCTGACTTTC.

This clonotype has ten or more counts. V gene TRBV12-3 or TRBV12-4 combines with J gene TRBJ2-7; D possibly corresponds to TRBD2 (6 bases). This CDR3 comprises 16 residues. The germline V and J ends were trimmed by 5 bases and 1 base, with 18 bases remaining between them. The CDR3, as DNA: TGTGCCAGCAGTCCGGGTGAAGGGACTTGGTCCTACGAGCAGTACTTC. Amino acids: CASSPGEGTWSYEQYF.

This clonotype has at least ten counts. V and J are TRBV6-6 and TRBJ1-2; unclear D gene. CDR1 and CDR2 (germline): MNHNY, SVGAGI (reference sequence). V lost 5 bases and J lost 5, with 6 bases in between. There are 11 residues in the CDR3. CDR3 loop: CASSPNYGYTF. In nucleotides, the CDR3 is TGTGCCAGCAGTCCGAATTATGGCTACACCTTC.

This clonotype was counted many times. V is TRBV7-9 and J is TRBJ2-3, with 8 nucleotides matching TRBD2. Per the germline V gene, CDR1 is SEHNR and CDR2 is FQNEAQ (reference sequence). The J segment lost 6 bases and the V segment lost 4 bases, leaving 6 bases of the junction unmatched. This CDR3 comprises 14 residues. The CDR3 nucleotides read TGTGCCAGCAGCTCCGGACTAGCTTCTGATACGCAGTATTTT. It specifies CASSSGLASDTQYF.

This clonotype was observed many times. The chain employs TRBV3-1 and TRBJ1-5; TRBD1 might be the D (6 bases). CDR3 size: 15 residues. V lost 3 bases and J 2 bases, leaving 11 bases between the germline ends. CDR1 and CDR2 from the germline V gene are LGHDT and YNNKEL (reference sequence). The DNA for the CDR3 is TGTGCCAGCAGCCAGTATAGGGGGGGCAATCAGCCCCAGCATTTT. It codes for CASSQYRGGNQPQHF.

Worth noting for this clonotype: One junction end disagrees with the germline gene, perhaps due to a read error. The rearrangement joins TRBV20-1 to TRBJ1-5; TRBD1 matches at 8 bases. CDR3 length equals 15 residues. CDR1 and CDR2 from the germline V gene are DFQATT and SNEGSKA (reference sequence). Here the CDR3 reads CSASRSGTGNKTQNF. The CDR3 coding sequence is TGCAGTGCTAGTAGGTCGGGGACAGGCAATAAGACCCAGAATTTT.

This clonotype turned up a few times. The junction differs from germline at one of its ends, possibly a read error. The chain uses TRBV3-1 and TRBJ2-1, with D hard to call. The CDR3 contains 12 residues. Germline CDR1 LGHDT, CDR2 YNNKEL (reference sequence). CDR3 DNA sequence: TGTGACAGCAGCACCGGACCCCTTAGACAGTTCTTC. Translating it yields CDSSTGPLRQFF.

This clonotype was detected ten times or more. CDR3 loop: CASSQTRNTIYF. The CDR3 DNA is TGTGCCAGCAGCCAAACGAGAAACACCATATATTTT. The J gene is TRBJ1-3, the V gene TRBV7-9; unclear D gene. The V and J ends lost 5 bases and 5 bases respectively, with 7 bases between them. The CDR3 spans 12 residues. Germline CDR1 and CDR2: SEHNR and FQNEAQ (reference sequence).

As to this clonotype: Since a much larger clone is just one base distant, this may be a read error. This chain uses TRBV10-3 with TRBJ2-7; a possible D gene is TRBD1 (7 bases). The V gene's germline CDR1 is ENHRY and CDR2 SYGVKD. This CDR3 has 14 amino acids. V was shortened by 6 bases and J by 7 bases, with 19 bases between the two germline ends. The CDR3 reads CAISLQGGSEEQYF. CDR3 DNA sequence: TGTGCCATCAGCTTGCAGGGGGGTTCCGAAGAGCAGTACTTC.

This clonotype was counted many times. The chain is built from TRBV10-3 and TRBJ2-1; no firm D call. The CDR3 contains 12 residues. Trimming removed 6 bases from V and 4 bases from J, with 7 bases in between. Germline values: CDR1 ENHRY, CDR2 SYGVKD. The DNA for the CDR3 is TGTGCCATCAGAAGCACTTACAATGAGCAGTTCTTC. The encoded protein is CAIRSTYNEQFF.

This clonotype occurred many times. V and J are TRBV5-1 and TRBJ2-2; D call uncertain. Trimming removed 4 bases from V and 6 bases from J, with 13 bases in between. The CDR3 has 14 amino acids. The germline gives CDR1 SGHRS, CDR2 YFSETQ. In DNA form, the CDR3 reads TGCGCCAGCAGCCAATCCTTAGGACCCGGGGAGCTGTTTTTT. Translated: CASSQSLGPGELFF.

This clonotype has only a few counts. This chain links TRBV19 with TRBJ2-1; 9 bases fit TRBD2. Germline-derived CDR1 and CDR2 are LNHDA and SQIVND (reference sequence). The V gene end was trimmed by 3 bases and the J gene end by 2 bases; junction bases not matched to a gene: 5. This CDR3 spans 16 amino acids. CDR3 nucleotides: TGTGCCAGTAGTATCGGGCGGGGGGGAACCTACAATGAGCAGTTCTTC. Translation: CASSIGRGGTYNEQFF. Full variable domain (remainder filled in from reference TRBV19 and TRBJ2-1): DGGITQSPKYLFRKEGQNVTLSCEQNLNHDAMYWYRQDPGQGLRLIYYSQIVNDFQKGDIAEGYSVSREKKESFPLTVTSAQKNPTAFYLCASSIGRGGTYNEQFFGPGTRLTVL.

This clonotype showed up many times. The V call is TRBV29-1, the J call TRBJ1-2; the D is unclear. The CDR3 contains 13 residues. The V gene's germline CDR1 is SQVTM and CDR2 ANQGSEA. The ends were cut back, 2 bases at V and 7 bases at J, with 14 bases in the middle. CDR3 sequence reads: CSVEPDGGSGYTF. Here the CDR3 DNA reads TGCAGCGTTGAACCCGACGGAGGCTCTGGCTACACCTTC.

On this clonotype itself: A much larger clone sits a single nucleotide away, making a read error possible. J is TRBJ1-6 and V is TRBV5-6, with TRBD1 identical over 8 bases. CDR1 and CDR2 from the germline V gene are SGHDT and YYEEEE. CDR3 length: 14 amino acids. CDR3 in amino acids: CASSWSGGLSHLHF. The CDR3 bases are TGTGCCAGCAGCTGGTCAGGGGGCTTGTCACACCTCCACTTT. The full variable domain, in which reference TRBV5-6 and TRBJ1-6 provide the parts outside the CDR3, is DAGVTQSPTHLIKTRGQQVTLRCSPKSGHDTVSWYQQALGQGPQFIFQYYEEEERQRGNFPDRFSGHQFPNYSSELNVNALLLGDSALYLCASSWSGGLSHLHFGNGTRLTVT.

This clonotype was seen at least ten times. The rearrangement joins TRBV5-1 to TRBJ1-2, with TRBD1 as a possible D gene (5 bases). The germline V gene has CDR1 SGHRS and CDR2 YFSETQ. CDR3 length equals 13 residues. Trimming pared 4 bases from V and 3 bases from J, leaving 10 bases between. CDR3 nucleotide sequence: TGCGCCAGCAGCCCCCTAGGGGACTATGGCTACACCTTC. Its translation is CASSPLGDYGYTF.

The sample holds many counts of this clonotype. The chain couples TRBV3-1 to TRBJ2-2; a possible D gene is TRBD2 (6 bases). The V end lost 5 bases, the J end lost 7 bases, and 14 bases lay between the germline ends. Germline values: CDR1 LGHDT, CDR2 YNNKEL (reference sequence). The CDR3 contains 14 residues. The CDR3 here is CASSYGTRGGELFF. The CDR3 coding sequence is TGTGCCAGCAGCTACGGGACGCGGGGCGGGGAGCTGTTTTTT. The full variable domain, its missing parts supplied by reference TRBV3-1 and TRBJ2-2, is DTAVSQTPKYLVTQMGNDKSIKCEQNLGHDTMYWYKQDSKKFLKIMFSYNNKELIINETVPNRFSPKSPDKAHLNLHINSLELGDSAVYFCASSYGTRGGELFFGEGSRLTVL.

This clonotype was seen many times. This sequence joins TRBV6-5 and TRBJ1-5; tentative D call: TRBD1 (6 bases). This CDR3 has 13 amino acids. Trimming removed 5 bases from V and 3 bases from J, with 8 bases in between. Germline lookup yields CDR1 MNHEY and CDR2 SVGAGI. The CDR3 DNA reads TGTGCCAGCAGTGGACAGCCCAATCAGCCCCAGCATTTT. It specifies CASSGQPNQPQHF.